These 17 T cell receptor beta chains were all obtained from the same sample, sequenced in a study of T cell responses to AZD1222 COVID-19 vaccine. The method was immunoSEQ multiplex PCR; TCRdb's version includes in-frame clones alone and lacks a portion of them. The sample has around 150,000 clones; 80% to 95% are singletons. The sample here was peripheral blood, taken on day 0 of AZD1222 vaccination. These receptors were obtained from an adult in good health.

This sequence joins TRBV7-5 and TRBJ1-2. TRBV7-5 is a documented pseudogene. The CDR3 runs to 14 residues. CDR3 sequence (DNA): TGTGCCAGAAGCCCTCCCGGGGGTAACTATGGCTACACCTTC. The encoded protein is CARSPPGGNYGYTF.

The gene calls are TRBV19 and TRBJ2-5; D is tentatively TRBD1 or TRBD2 (5 bases each). CDR3 length equals 16 residues. V lost 6 bases and J 4 bases, leaving 21 bases between the germline ends. Per germline, CDR1 LNHDA and CDR2 SQIVND (reference sequence). For the CDR3, the DNA is TGTGCCAGTAGGCCCGTTCTAGGGGCAACTAGAGAGACCCAGTACTTC. As protein: CASRPVLGATRETQYF.

J is TRBJ1-5 and V is TRBV29-1, with 8 bases identical to TRBD1. Germline V gene sequence: CDR1 SQVTM, CDR2 ANQGSEA. V lost 4 bases, J lost 0 bases, and 5 bases stayed unmatched. The CDR3 extends over 15 amino acids. The CDR3, as DNA: TGCAGCGTTGGAAGTGACAGGGGTAGCAATCAGCCCCAGCATTTT. Amino acids: CSVGSDRGSNQPQHF.

The rearrangement uses TRBV5-6 and TRBJ2-7, with D perhaps matching TRBD1 (5 bases). Trimming left V 2 bases short and J 2 bases short, with 11 bases between. CDR1 and CDR2 (germline): SGHDT, YYEEEE. The CDR3 spans 14 residues. CDR3 sequence (DNA): TGTGCCAGCAGCTTCAGGGTTCCCCCCTACGAGCAGTACTTC. Its protein is CASSFRVPPYEQYF.

The chain has TRBV10-3 and TRBJ1-2, with D hard to call. The CDR3 sequence is 13 residues long. V was trimmed by 5 bases and J by 4 bases, leaving 11 bases between them. CDR1 and CDR2 from the germline V gene are ENHRY and SYGVKD. As DNA, the CDR3 is TGTGCCATCAGTCTTGACACGGGCTATGGCTACACCTTC. This sequence encodes CAISLDTGYGYTF.

This clone was seen more than once but under ten times. J is TRBJ1-4 and V is TRBV19; 7 nucleotides agree with TRBD1. CDR3 size: 14 residues. The germline V gene encodes CDR1 LNHDA and CDR2 SQIVND (reference sequence). V gave up 3 bases and J gave up 6 bases; unmatched junction bases: 4. For the CDR3, the DNA is TGTGCCAGTAGTATGACACAGGGGTATGAAAAACTGTTTTTT. Protein: CASSMTQGYEKLFF.

The rearrangement joins TRBV7-7 to TRBJ2-3; 8 positions agree with TRBD2. V dropped 2 bases and J dropped 7; count of bases not matched to a gene: 11. This CDR3 contains 16 residues. CDR1 is SSHAT and CDR2 is FNYEAQ in the germline V gene (reference sequence). The CDR3 region has the DNA TGTGCCAGCAGCTTAAGGTCGGGGGGGCCTCCCCATACGCAGTATTTT. Residues: CASSLRSGGPPHTQYF.

The CDR3 DNA reads as TGCGCCAGCAGCTTGGTCCTGGAGGGAAAAAATGGCTACACCTTC. Translating it yields CASSLVLEGKNGYTF. The rearrangement links TRBV5-1 to TRBJ1-2; D not certain. The V gene's germline CDR1 is SGHRS and CDR2 YFSETQ. V was shortened by 0 bases and J by 6 bases, with 15 bases between the two germline ends. This CDR3 spans 15 amino acids.

This clone has only one observation. The gene calls are TRBV28 and TRBJ1-2; D is perhaps TRBD1 (6 bases). CDR3 length: 15 amino acids. Germline-derived CDR1 and CDR2 are MDHEN and SYDVKM. V lost 2 bases and J 4 bases, leaving 14 bases between the germline ends. The CDR3 DNA reads as TGTGCCAGCAGTTTAGGGGGGGGCTCGAGCTATGGCTACACCTTC. It translates to CASSLGGGSSYGYTF.

This rearrangement joins TRBV4-1 to TRBJ1-3, with TRBD1 matching over 8 bases. The CDR3 totals 15 residues. The J segment lost 4 bases and the V segment lost 3 bases, leaving 5 bases of the junction unmatched. Germline V gene lookup returns CDR1 MGHRA and CDR2 YSYEKL. The CDR3: CASSQTGVFGNTIYF. The CDR3, as DNA: TGCGCCAGCAGCCAGACAGGGGTATTCGGAAACACCATATATTTT.

The chain uses TRBV29-1 and TRBJ2-5; 7 bases line up with TRBD2. With 7 bases clipped from V and 5 bases from J, the junction kept 13 bases outside the gene matches. This CDR3 spans 14 amino acids. CDR1 is SQVTM, CDR2 ANQGSEA, per germline. The CDR3 DNA reads as TGCAGCGCTGGAGGGGCCACCGGGGGGGAGACCCAGTACTTC. It codes for CSAGGATGGETQYF.

The CDR3 region is CASSLGPDEAFF. CDR3 coding DNA: TGTGCCAGCAGCTTAGGGCCAGACGAAGCTTTCTTT. The chain links TRBV11-2 to TRBJ1-1; D gene uncertain. In germline, CDR1 is SGHAT, CDR2 FQNNGV. The germline V and J ends were trimmed by 1 base and 8 bases, with 8 bases remaining between them. This CDR3 has 12 amino acids.

The rearrangement joins TRBV7-9 to TRBJ1-1; D is unclear. Trimming took 5 bases from V and 0 from J, leaving 10 bases between them. CDR1 SEHNR and CDR2 FQNEAQ come from the germline V gene (reference sequence). This CDR3 region has 14 residues. DNA for the CDR3: TGTGCCAGCAGCCTATCCATGATGAACACTGAAGCTTTCTTT. Amino acid sequence: CASSLSMMNTEAFF.

The CDR3 DNA reads TGTGCTAGTGGTTTAAGGGGGTCAGAGACCCAGTACTTC. Protein sequence: CASGLRGSETQYF. V gene TRBV12-5 combines with J gene TRBJ2-5, with a possible D match to TRBD1 (6 bases). This CDR3 comprises 13 residues. The V gene lost 3 bases and the J gene lost 4 bases, with 9 bases spanning the gap. Germline lookup yields CDR1 LGHNT and CDR2 FRNRAP.

The chain is built from TRBV28 and TRBJ1-4; D uncertain. The CDR3 contains 16 residues. V lost 3 bases, J lost 0 bases, and 11 bases lay in between. Germline V gene lookup returns CDR1 MDHEN and CDR2 SYDVKM. The DNA of the CDR3 is TGTGCCAGCAGTTTGGCGGGCCCCTCAACTAATGAAAAACTGTTTTTT. Amino acids: CASSLAGPSTNEKLFF.

Only one count was recorded for this clone. The J gene is TRBJ1-6, the V gene TRBV7-2; 7 bases agree with TRBD1. The CDR3 consists of 15 residues. Per germline, CDR1 SGHTA and CDR2 FQGNSA. Losses at the gene ends were 10 bases for V and 0 bases for J; bases not matched to a gene: 6. The CDR3 spells CATPTGSSYNSPLHF. Here the CDR3 DNA reads TGTGCCACCCCGACAGGGAGCTCCTATAATTCACCCCTCCACTTT.

V and J are TRBV18 and TRBJ1-4; 9 bases match TRBD1. V gave up 3 bases and J gave up 7 bases; unmatched junction bases: 21. The CDR3 has 20 amino acids. Per germline, CDR1 KGHSH and CDR2 LQKENI. The CDR3 coding sequence is TGTGCCAGCTCACCTCTCCCTAACCCCCTGGGACAGGGAGGGAGTGAAAAACTGTTTTTT. It encodes CASSPLPNPLGQGGSEKLFF.